The source of this T cell receptor (beta chain) is a study of cytomegalovirus exposure and HLA in healthy donors. General observations from the study: Common viral pathogens (according to a later analysis) appeared linked to several of the most significant clusters.

Use of 60 Vbeta and 13 Jbeta primers characterized the PCR. Measured with immunoSEQ multiplex PCR; TCRdb has only the in-frame clones, and not every one. The table lists approximately 110,000 clones, more than 60% of them singletons. The CDR3 totals 16 residues. V lost 2 bases to trimming and J lost 6 bases, with 14 bases between them. Germline V gives CDR1 MRHNA, CDR2 SNTAGT. A remark on this clone: Its antigen is unidentified.

This chain connects TRBV6-4 to TRBJ1-6; D is uncertain. The TCR comes from a woman in her sixties or seventies in good health and CMV-seropositive. The material sequenced was PBMCs. CDR3 nucleotide sequence: TGTGCCAGCAGTGACAGAGGATTCCCCTCTAATTCACCCCTCCACTTT. It codes for CASSDRGFPSNSPLHF.